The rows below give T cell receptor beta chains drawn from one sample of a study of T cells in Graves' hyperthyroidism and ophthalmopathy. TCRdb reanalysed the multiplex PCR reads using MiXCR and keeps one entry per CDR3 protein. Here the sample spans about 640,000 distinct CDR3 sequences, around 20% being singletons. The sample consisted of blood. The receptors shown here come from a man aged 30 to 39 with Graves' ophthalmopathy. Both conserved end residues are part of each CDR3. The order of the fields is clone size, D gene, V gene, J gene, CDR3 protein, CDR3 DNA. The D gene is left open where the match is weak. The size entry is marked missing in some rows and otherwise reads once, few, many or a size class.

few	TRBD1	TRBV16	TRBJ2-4	CASSQHGQGENIQYF	TGTGCCAGCAGCCAACACGGACAGGGGGAAAACATTCAGTACTTC
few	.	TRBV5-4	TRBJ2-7	CASSVVGAREQYF	TGTGCCAGCAGCGTGGTGGGGGCGCGAGAGCAGTACTTC
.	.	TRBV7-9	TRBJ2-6	CASSSRSGEQFSGANVLTF	TGTGCCAGCAGCTCAAGATCAGGAGAACAATTCTCTGGGGCCAACGTCCTGACTTTC
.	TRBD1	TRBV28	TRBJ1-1	CASSTRHRGPTEAFF	TGTGCCAGCAGCACCCGGCACAGGGGGCCCACTGAAGCTTTCTTT
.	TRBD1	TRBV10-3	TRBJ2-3	CAISDDRGRTDTQYF	TGTGCCATCAGTGACGACAGGGGCCGCACAGATACGCAGTATTTT
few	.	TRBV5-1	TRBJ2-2	CASSLGSGFTGELFF	TGCGCCAGCAGCTTGGGATCAGGATTCACCGGGGAGCTGTTTTTT
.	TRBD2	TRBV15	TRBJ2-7	CATSRDLAGGLYEQYF	TGTGCCACCAGCAGAGATCTAGCGGGAGGATTATACGAGCAGTACTTC
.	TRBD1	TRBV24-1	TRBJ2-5	CATSGGQGEQETQYF	TGTGCCACCAGTGGCGGACAGGGGGAACAAGAGACCCAGTACTTC
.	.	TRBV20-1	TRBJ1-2	CRQGPDGYTF	TGCAGGCAGGGTCCGGATGGCTACACCTTC
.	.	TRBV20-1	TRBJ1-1	CSARGGSGAATEAFF	TGCAGTGCTAGAGGGGGGTCAGGTGCGGCCACTGAAGCTTTCTTT
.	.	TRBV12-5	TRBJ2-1	CASGLDDISGVEQFF	TGTGCTAGTGGTTTGGACGATATATCGGGTGTCGAGCAGTTCTTC
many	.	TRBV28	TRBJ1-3	CASSIQVDSGNTIYF	TGTGCCAGCAGTATTCAAGTCGACTCTGGAAACACCATATATTTT
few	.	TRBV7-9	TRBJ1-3	CASSFPGTTSGNTIYF	TGTGCCAGCAGCTTCCCCGGGACCACCTCTGGAAACACCATATATTTT
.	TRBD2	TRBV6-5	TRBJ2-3	CASSYSSPAGVGTDTQYF	TGTGCCAGCAGTTACTCAAGCCCTGCGGGAGTGGGCACAGATACGCAGTATTTT
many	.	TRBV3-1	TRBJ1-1	CASSHRGGLEAFF	TGTGCCAGCAGCCACCGGGGGGGTCTCGAAGCTTTCTTT
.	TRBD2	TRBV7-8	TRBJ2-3	CASSIPSGILLAPDTQYF	TGTGCCAGCAGCATTCCTAGCGGGATCCTACTCGCTCCAGATACGCAGTATTTT
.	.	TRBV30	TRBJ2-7	CAWSNSGLGYEQYF	TGTGCCTGGAGTAATAGCGGCCTCGGGTACGAGCAGTACTTC
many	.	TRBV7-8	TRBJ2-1	CASSLVGGLKDEQFF	TGTGCCAGCAGCTTAGTAGGGGGGCTGAAAGATGAGCAGTTCTTC
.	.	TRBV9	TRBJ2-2	CASSLDRLGANTGELFF	TGTGCCAGCAGCCTCGACAGGCTGGGCGCGAACACCGGGGAGCTGTTTTTT
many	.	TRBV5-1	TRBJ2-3	CASSLAQWGTPLSTDTQYF	TGCGCCAGCAGCTTGGCCCAGTGGGGGACACCGCTTAGCACAGATACGCAGTATTTT
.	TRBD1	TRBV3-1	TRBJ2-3	CASSQAGTASTDTQYF	TGTGCCAGCAGCCAGGCCGGGACAGCTAGCACAGATACGCAGTATTTT
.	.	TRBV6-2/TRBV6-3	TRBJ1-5	CAVASRLNQPQHF	TGTGCCGTCGCCAGCCGGCTCAATCAGCCCCAGCATTTT
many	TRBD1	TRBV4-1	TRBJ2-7	CASSQGQGRSYEQYF	TGCGCCAGCAGCCAAGGACAGGGGCGCTCGTACGAGCAGTACTTC
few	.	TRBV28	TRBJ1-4	CASSFGFPQANEKLFF	TGTGCCAGCAGTTTCGGCTTCCCACAAGCTAATGAAAAACTGTTTTTT
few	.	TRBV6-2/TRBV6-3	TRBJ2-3	CTSTPGRGPTDTQYF	TGTACCAGCACCCCCGGGAGGGGGCCCACAGATACGCAGTATTTT
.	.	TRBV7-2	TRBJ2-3	CASSSTSYTDTQYF	TGTGCCAGCAGCTCGACTTCCTACACAGATACGCAGTATTTT
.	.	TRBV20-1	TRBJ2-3	CSARDHPPDTQYF	TGCAGTGCTAGAGATCACCCCCCAGATACGCAGTATTTT
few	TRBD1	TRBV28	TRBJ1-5	CASSPYRGLINQPQHF	TGTGCCAGCAGCCCTTACAGGGGACTGATCAATCAGCCCCAGCATTTT
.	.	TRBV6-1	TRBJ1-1	CASSDPSGLNTEAFF	TGTGCCAGCAGTGATCCCTCAGGGTTGAACACTGAAGCTTTCTTT
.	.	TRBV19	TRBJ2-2	CASKGLDWNTGELFF	TGTGCCAGTAAGGGGTTAGATTGGAACACCGGGGAGCTGTTTTTT
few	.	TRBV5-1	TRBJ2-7	CASSTHRASYEQYF	TGCGCCAGCAGCACCCACAGGGCCTCCTACGAGCAGTACTTC
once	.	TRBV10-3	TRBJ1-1	CAISDPGRTNTEAFF	TGTGCCATCAGTGACCCGGGACGGACGAACACTGAAGCTTTCTTT
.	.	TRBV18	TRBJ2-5	CASSPKPPKETQYF	TGTGCCAGCTCACCAAAGCCGCCGAAAGAGACCCAGTACTTC
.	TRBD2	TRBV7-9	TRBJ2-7	CASSPGLAPSSVYEQYF	TGTGCCAGCAGCCCTGGACTAGCCCCCTCGAGTGTATACGAGCAGTACTTC
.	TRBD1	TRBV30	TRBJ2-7	CAWSYGTGVYEQYF	TGTGCCTGGAGTTACGGGACAGGGGTCTACGAGCAGTACTTC
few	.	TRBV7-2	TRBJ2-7	CASSLTPVVSSYEQYF	TGTGCCAGCAGCTTAACCCCCGTTGTGAGCTCCTACGAGCAGTACTTC
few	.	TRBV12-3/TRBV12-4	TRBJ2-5	CASSPDRKTQYF	TGTGCCAGCAGTCCGGACAGAAAGACCCAGTACTTC
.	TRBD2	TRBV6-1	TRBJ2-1	CASSDSSGGLGEQFF	TGTGCCAGCAGTGATTCTAGCGGGGGCCTGGGGGAGCAGTTCTTC
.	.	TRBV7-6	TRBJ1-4	CASSLGGSVNEKLFF	TGTGCCAGCAGCTTAGGAGGCAGTGTGAATGAAAAACTGTTTTTT
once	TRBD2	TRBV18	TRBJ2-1	CASSQLAGVIRPYNEQFF	TGTGCCAGCTCTCAACTAGCGGGAGTAATAAGACCCTACAATGAGCAGTTCTTC
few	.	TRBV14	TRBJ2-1	CASSPRRVGEQFF	TGTGCCAGCAGCCCCCGGCGGGTAGGTGAGCAGTTCTTC
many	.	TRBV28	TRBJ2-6	CASSPPYGANVLTF	TGTGCCAGCAGTCCGCCTTATGGGGCCAACGTCCTGACTTTC
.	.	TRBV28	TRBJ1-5	CASSLQYSNQPQHF	TGTGCCAGCAGTTTACAGTATAGCAATCAGCCCCAGCATTTT
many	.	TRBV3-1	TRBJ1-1	CASSREGRMNTEAFF	TGTGCCAGCAGCCGGGAGGGGCGGATGAACACTGAAGCTTTCTTT
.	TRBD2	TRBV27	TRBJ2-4	CASSLSGLANIQYF	TGTGCCAGCAGTCTTTCGGGACTAGCGAACATTCAGTACTTC
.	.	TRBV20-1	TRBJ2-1	CSATPGQKINNEQFF	TGCAGTGCCACCCCCGGACAGAAAATTAACAATGAGCAGTTCTTC
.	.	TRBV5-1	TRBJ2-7	CASSPRQFREQYF	TGCGCCAGCAGCCCCCGACAGTTTCGGGAGCAGTACTTC
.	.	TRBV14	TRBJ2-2	CASSPTARGELFF	TGTGCCAGCAGCCCTACAGCCCGCGGGGAGCTGTTTTTT
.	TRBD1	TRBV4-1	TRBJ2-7	CASSHQLQGYEQYF	TGCGCCAGCAGCCATCAATTACAGGGGTACGAGCAGTACTTC
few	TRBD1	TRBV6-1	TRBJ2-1	CASSEDRARGQFF	TGTGCCAGCAGTGAGGACAGGGCCCGAGGGCAGTTCTTC
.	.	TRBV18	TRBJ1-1	CASSPPNGGGGEEAFF	TGTGCCAGCTCACCACCGAACGGGGGGGGGGGTGAGGAAGCTTTCTTT
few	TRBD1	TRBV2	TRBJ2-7	CASRAGTAAYEQYF	TGTGCCAGCAGAGCCGGGACAGCAGCCTACGAGCAGTACTTC
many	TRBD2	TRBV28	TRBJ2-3	CASSSAPGTSPTDTQYF	TGTGCCAGCAGTTCGGCCCCCGGGACTAGCCCCACAGATACGCAGTATTTT
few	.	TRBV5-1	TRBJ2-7	CASSLELDEQYF	TGCGCCAGCAGCTTGGAACTAGACGAGCAGTACTTC
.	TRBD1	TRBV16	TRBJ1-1	CASSHTSGGRVNTEAFF	TGTGCCAGCAGCCACACCTCAGGGGGCCGTGTGAACACTGAAGCTTTCTTT
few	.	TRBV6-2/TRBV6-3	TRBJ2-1	CASKTASGSKGNEQFF	TGTGCCAGCAAAACAGCCTCAGGGTCCAAGGGCAATGAGCAGTTCTTC
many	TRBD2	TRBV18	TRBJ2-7	CASSRSRASGTYEQYF	TGTGCCAGCTCACGGAGCAGGGCTAGCGGCACCTACGAGCAGTACTTC
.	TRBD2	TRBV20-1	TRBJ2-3	CSAQLAGGGGTQYF	TGCAGTGCTCAACTAGCGGGAGGTGGGGGAACGCAGTATTTT